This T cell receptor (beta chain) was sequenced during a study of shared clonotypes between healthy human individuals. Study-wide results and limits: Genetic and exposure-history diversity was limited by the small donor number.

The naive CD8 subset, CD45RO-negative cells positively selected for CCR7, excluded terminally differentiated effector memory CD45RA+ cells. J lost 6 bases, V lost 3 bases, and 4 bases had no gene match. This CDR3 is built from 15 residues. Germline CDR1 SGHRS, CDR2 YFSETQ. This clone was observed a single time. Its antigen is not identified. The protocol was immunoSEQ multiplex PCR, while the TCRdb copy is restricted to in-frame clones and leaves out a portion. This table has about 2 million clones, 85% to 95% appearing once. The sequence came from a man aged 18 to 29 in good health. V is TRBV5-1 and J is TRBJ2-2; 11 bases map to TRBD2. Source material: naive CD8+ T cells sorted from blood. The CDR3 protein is CASSWLAGGSGELFF. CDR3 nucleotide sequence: TGCGCCAGCAGCTGGCTAGCGGGAGGTTCCGGGGAGCTGTTTTTT.